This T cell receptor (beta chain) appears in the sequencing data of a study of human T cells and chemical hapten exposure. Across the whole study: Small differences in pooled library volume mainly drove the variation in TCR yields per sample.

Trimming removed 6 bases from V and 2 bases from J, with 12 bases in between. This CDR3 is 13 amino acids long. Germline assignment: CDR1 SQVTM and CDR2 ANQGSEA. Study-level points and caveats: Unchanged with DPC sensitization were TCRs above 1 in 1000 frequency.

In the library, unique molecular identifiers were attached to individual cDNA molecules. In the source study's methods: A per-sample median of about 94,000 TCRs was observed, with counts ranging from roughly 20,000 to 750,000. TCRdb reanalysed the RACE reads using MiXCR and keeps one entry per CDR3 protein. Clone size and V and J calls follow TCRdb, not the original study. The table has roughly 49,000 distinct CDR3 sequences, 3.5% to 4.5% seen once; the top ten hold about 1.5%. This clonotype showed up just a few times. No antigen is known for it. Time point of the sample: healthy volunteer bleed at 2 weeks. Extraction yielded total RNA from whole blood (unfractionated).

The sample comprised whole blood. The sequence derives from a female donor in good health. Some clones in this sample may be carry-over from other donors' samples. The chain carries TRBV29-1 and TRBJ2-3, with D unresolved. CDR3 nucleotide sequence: TGCAGCGTCGACACCAGTTACACAGATACGCAGTATTTT. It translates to CSVDTSYTDTQYF.